This T cell receptor (beta chain) was identified in a study of shared clonotypes between healthy human individuals. Comment on this clone: Its specificity is unknown.

The CDR3 contains 15 residues. Germline V gene data show CDR1 as MGHRA and CDR2 as YSYEKL. After removal of 9 bases from V and 2 bases from J, the junction contained 10 bases not matched to a gene. Here immunoSEQ multiplex PCR was the method, and the copy in TCRdb shows in-frame clones only, minus some. The data contain under 1,100,000 clones, around 82% of them singletons. All donors were Caucasian adults living in Nashville, Tennessee. Overall study findings and caveats: The study sampled only blood, and tissue repertoires likely differ.

The rearrangement uses TRBV4-1 and TRBJ2-3, with 8 bases identical to TRBD1. The material sequenced was memory CD4+ T cells from PBMCs. The subset here: CD45RA-negative fraction. This clonotype was sampled from a man aged 18 to 29 in good health. Some clones in this sample may be carry-over from other donors' samples. The CDR3: CARDPDREDTDTQYF. In nucleotides, the CDR3 is TGCGCCAGAGATCCGGACAGGGAGGACACAGATACGCAGTATTTT.